The sequence of this T cell receptor beta chain was determined in a study of STAT5B mutations in CD4+ large granular lymphocyte leukemia. This clone was seen more than once but under ten times. Buffy coats from healthy blood donors served as controls. The CDR3 is 12 amino acids. Germline V gene data show CDR1 as LNHNV and CDR2 as YYDKDF (reference sequence). V lost 8 bases, J lost 2 bases, and 9 bases lay in between. Sequencing was performed with immunoSEQ multiplex PCR; in TCRdb, only in-frame clones are kept and a portion is missing. The repertoire holds some 34,000 clones, with approximately 82% as singletons.

This sequence was found in a human donor in good health. The gene calls are TRBV15 and TRBJ1-2, with D hard to call. Sequencing was performed on CD4+ T cells from blood buffy coats. The CDR3 loop reads CATSASNYGYTF. The CDR3 region has the DNA TGTGCCACCTCAGCGTCCAACTATGGCTACACCTTC.